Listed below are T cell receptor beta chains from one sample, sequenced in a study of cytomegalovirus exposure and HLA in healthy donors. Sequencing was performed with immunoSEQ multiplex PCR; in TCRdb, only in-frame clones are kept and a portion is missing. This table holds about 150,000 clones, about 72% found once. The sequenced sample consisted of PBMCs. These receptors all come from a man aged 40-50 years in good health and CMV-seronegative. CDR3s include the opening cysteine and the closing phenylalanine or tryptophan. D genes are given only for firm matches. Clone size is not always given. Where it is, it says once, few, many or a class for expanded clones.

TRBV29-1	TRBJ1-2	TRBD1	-	TGCAGCGTCGGGGACAGGAGCTATGGCTACACCTTC	CSVGDRSYGYTF
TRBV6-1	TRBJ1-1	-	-	TGTGCCAGCAGTGAACGGGGGGACGGCACTGAAGCTTTCTTT	CASSERGDGTEAFF
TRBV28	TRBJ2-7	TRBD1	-	TGTGCCAGCAGTTTGTCCGACAGGGAAGGTATCTACGAGCAGTACTTC	CASSLSDREGIYEQYF
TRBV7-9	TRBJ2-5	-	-	TGTGCCAGCAGCTTAGCTGGCAGGGGTTCGGAGACCCAGTACTTC	CASSLAGRGSETQYF
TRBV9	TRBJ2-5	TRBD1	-	TGTGCCAGCAGCCCCAGGGGGCAGCCAGGGGAGACCCAGTACTTC	CASSPRGQPGETQYF
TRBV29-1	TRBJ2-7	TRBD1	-	TGCAGCGTTGAAATTGGGCCAGGGGGCTCCTACGAGCAGTACTTC	CSVEIGPGGSYEQYF
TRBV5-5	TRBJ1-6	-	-	TGTGCCAGCAGCATTGGAAGGGGCAGGTCCTATAATTCACCCCTCCACTTT	CASSIGRGRSYNSPLHF
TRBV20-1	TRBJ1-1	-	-	TGCAGTGCTAAGGGGCAGGGGAAGGCTTTCTTT	CSAKGQGKAFF
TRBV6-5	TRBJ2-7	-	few	TGTGCCAGCAGTTACTCTCCCTACGAGCAGTACTTC	CASSYSPYEQYF
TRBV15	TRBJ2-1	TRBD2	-	TGTGCCACCAGCAGAGGGGGGGGGAGCTCCTACAATGAGCAGTTCTTC	CATSRGGGSSYNEQFF
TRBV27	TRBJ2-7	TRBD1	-	TGTGCCAGCGGGGGCCGGGACAGGGCCTACGAGCAGTACTTC	CASGGRDRAYEQYF
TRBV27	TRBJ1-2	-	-	TGTGCCAGCAGTTCACTGTGGGAGGCGGACTATGGCTACACCTTC	CASSSLWEADYGYTF
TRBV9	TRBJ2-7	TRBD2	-	TGTGCCAGCAGCGTAGGCCTAGCGGGGGGGGGCGAGCAGTACTTC	CASSVGLAGGGEQYF
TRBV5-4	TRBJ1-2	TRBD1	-	TGTGCCAGCAGTTCGAAAAAGGACAGGGGAGACTATGGCTACACCTTC	CASSSKKDRGDYGYTF
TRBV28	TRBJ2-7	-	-	TGTGCCAGCAGTTTATCCAGGGGAGGGTACGAGCAGTACTTC	CASSLSRGGYEQYF
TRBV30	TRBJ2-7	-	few	TGTGCCTGGACAGGCGGACTTGAGAGCTCCTACGAGCAGTACTTC	CAWTGGLESSYEQYF
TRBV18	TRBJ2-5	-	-	TGTGCCAGCTCACCACGTAACCAAGAGACCCAGTACTTC	CASSPRNQETQYF
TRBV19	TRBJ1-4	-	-	TGTGCCAGTAGTATCCCCTCGGCGGGGACTGAAAAACTGTTTTTT	CASSIPSAGTEKLFF
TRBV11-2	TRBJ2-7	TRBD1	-	TGTGCCAGCAGCGTGTCCGGGACAGGGCTACCCCTTAGGGACGAGCAGTACTTC	CASSVSGTGLPLRDEQYF
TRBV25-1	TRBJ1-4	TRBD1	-	TGTGCCAGCAGTCAGACCAGGGGGCGCGTTGAAAAACTGTTTTTT	CASSQTRGRVEKLFF
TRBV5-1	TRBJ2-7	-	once	TGCGCCAGCAGCTTGGCCGCGGGGGCCACGGAGCAGTACTTC	CASSLAAGATEQYF